Below, 15 T cell receptor beta chains from the same sample are listed, as sequenced in a study of shared clonotypes between healthy human individuals. Profiled with immunoSEQ multiplex PCR; TCRdb holds only in-frame clones, not every one. In the table there are 2 million to 3 million clones, 80% to 95% of which are singletons. The sequenced sample consisted of naive CD4+ T cells from PBMCs. Noted subset: CD45RA+ positively selected. Receptor source: a man aged 18 to 29 in good health. Some clones in this sample may be carry-over from other donors' samples.

The V and J genes are TRBV28 and TRBJ1-1; TRBD1 agrees at 7 bases. J was trimmed by 5 bases and V by 2 bases; bases with no gene match: 5. The CDR3 is 14 residues long. CDR1 MDHEN and CDR2 SYDVKM come from the germline V gene. Here the CDR3 DNA reads TGTGCCAGCAGTTTAGGGCTCAGGGGGACTGAAGCTTTCTTT. It translates to CASSLGLRGTEAFF.

This clone was seen once. The CDR3 region is CASSSGAGANVLTF. The CDR3 region has the DNA TGTGCCAGCAGTTCAGGAGCGGGGGCCAACGTCCTGACTTTC. The chain links TRBV9 to TRBJ2-6, with D unresolved. Germline V lookup: CDR1 SGDLS, CDR2 YYNGEE. The V end was cut by 5 bases, the J end by 4 bases, with 10 bases between. The CDR3 loop spans 14 amino acids.

This rearrangement joins TRBV20-1 to TRBJ1-2; no clear D gene. Germline CDR1 reads DFQATT; CDR2 reads SNEGSKA (reference sequence). This CDR3 contains 11 residues. Trimming shortened V by 0 bases and J by 3 bases, and 2 bases separated the two germline ends. The CDR3 here is CSAREDYGYTF. The CDR3 region has the DNA TGCAGTGCTAGAGAGGACTATGGCTACACCTTC.

The chain combines TRBV7-2 with TRBJ2-5, with 9 bases identical to TRBD2. Germline-derived CDR1 and CDR2 are SGHTA and FQGNSA. J gave up 5 bases and V 3 bases, and 4 bases lay outside the gene matches. The CDR3 sequence is 14 residues long. The CDR3 bases are TGTGCCAGCAGCTTCCTAGCGGGACAGGAGACCCAGTACTTC. This encodes CASSFLAGQETQYF.

The chain employs TRBV28 and TRBJ2-5; D perhaps matches TRBD2 (6 bases). This CDR3 has 16 amino acids. Germline CDR1 is MDHEN and CDR2 is SYDVKM. Trimming stripped 5 bases from V and 3 bases from J, with 19 bases between. CDR3 loop: CASSQGTGLAEETQYF. The CDR3 bases are TGTGCCAGCAGTCAAGGAACGGGATTAGCGGAAGAGACCCAGTACTTC.

This chain links TRBV7-2 with TRBJ1-2; the D gene is possibly TRBD1 (6 bases). The CDR3 sequence is 12 residues long. Germline lookup yields CDR1 SGHTA and CDR2 FQGNSA. Deletions cut 5 bases from V and 8 bases from J, with 12 bases between. The CDR3 sequence is CASSTSGVGYTF. Here the CDR3 DNA reads TGTGCCAGCAGCACATCAGGGGTAGGCTACACCTTC. The full variable domain, with the rest looked up from reference TRBV7-2 and TRBJ1-2, is GAGVSQSPSNKVTEKGKDVELRCDPISGHTALYWYRQSLGQGLEFLIYFQGNSAPDKSGLPSDRFSAERTGGSVSTLTIQRTQQEDSAVYLCASSTSGVGYTFGSGTRLTVV.

This rearrangement joins TRBV18 to TRBJ2-5, with D tentatively TRBD2 (5 bases). This CDR3 region has 15 residues. With 3 bases removed from V and 7 bases from J, the gap between germline ends came to 18 bases. In germline, CDR1 is KGHSH, CDR2 LQKENI. CDR3 DNA: TGTGCCAGCTCACCTTCGGGTCCCGCCCGGGGGACCCAGTACTTC. Its translation is CASSPSGPARGTQYF.

The rearrangement uses TRBV5-4 and TRBJ2-7; 9 bases are a match to TRBD1. CDR1 is SGHNT and CDR2 is YYREEE in the germline V gene (reference sequence). The length of the CDR3 is 16 residues. V lost 4 bases and J lost 3; bases outside the gene matches: 11. In DNA, the CDR3 is TGTGCCAGCAGCAGAGCACAACAGGACAGGGGCTACGAGCAGTACTTC. Protein sequence: CASSRAQQDRGYEQYF.

This clone appeared once. This sequence joins TRBV6-1 and TRBJ1-1; D remains unclear. CDR3 length: 14 residues. V lost 6 bases to trimming and J lost 0 bases, with 11 bases between them. The germline V gene encodes CDR1 MNHNS and CDR2 SASEGT. DNA of the CDR3: TGTGCCAGCAGGGGAGAGGAGGTGAACACTGAAGCTTTCTTT. This sequence encodes CASRGEEVNTEAFF.

Regarding this clone: The sample carries other DNA sequences with the same CDR3. In DNA, the CDR3 is TGTGCCAGCAGTTCACCCAACTATGGCTACACCTTC. This gives the protein CASSSPNYGYTF. The chain uses TRBV28 and TRBJ1-2; D unresolved. V was cut by 4 bases and J by 2 bases, with 5 bases left in between. Germline V gene data show CDR1 as MDHEN and CDR2 as SYDVKM. The CDR3 runs to 12 residues.

The genes are TRBV7-3 and TRBJ2-3; no definite D call. This CDR3 is 15 amino acids long. The ends were cut back, 3 bases at V and 0 bases at J, with 10 bases in the middle. Germline-derived CDR1 and CDR2 are SGHTA and FQGTGA. CDR3 sequence: CASSLTGYSTDTQYF. CDR3 nucleotide sequence: TGTGCCAGCAGCTTGACCGGGTACAGCACAGATACGCAGTATTTT.

As to this clone: The sample contains more than one DNA sequence encoding this CDR3. V gene TRBV6-1 combines with J gene TRBJ2-7, with unresolved D. V was shortened by 3 bases and J by 1 base, with 1 base between the two germline ends. This CDR3 is 11 amino acids long. Looked up from germline, CDR1 is MNHNS and CDR2 is SASEGT. The CDR3, as DNA: TGTGCCAGCAGTGATTCCTACGAGCAGTACTTC. This encodes CASSDSYEQYF.

The chain uses TRBV5-1 and TRBJ2-3; a possible D gene is TRBD2 (7 bases). V lost 0 bases and J 4 bases, leaving 15 bases between the germline ends. This CDR3 comprises 16 residues. Germline V CDR1 and CDR2: SGHRS, YFSETQ. CDR3 bases: TGCGCCAGCAGCTTGGTTGCGCGAGGGGGGGCAGATACGCAGTATTTT. This encodes CASSLVARGGADTQYF.

This clone occurred once. The chain joins TRBV6-1 to TRBJ2-7, with D perhaps matching TRBD1 (6 bases). V gave up 7 bases and J gave up 6 bases, with 19 bases separating them. CDR3 length equals 14 residues. Germline V gives CDR1 MNHNS, CDR2 SASEGT. The DNA of the CDR3 is TGTGCCAGCATTACAGGGTTGGGGTATGCCGAGCAGTACTTC. This encodes CASITGLGYAEQYF.

This clone appeared once. The genes are TRBV7-9 and TRBJ2-1, with D possibly being TRBD2 (6 bases). Germline V gene sequence: CDR1 SEHNR, CDR2 FQNEAQ (reference sequence). CDR3 size: 15 residues. The V end was cut by 5 bases, the J end by 10 bases, with 21 bases between. CDR3 bases: TGTGCCAGCAGCCCAAGAACGATAGGAGGGCGGGAGCAGTTCTTC. Translating it yields CASSPRTIGGREQFF.